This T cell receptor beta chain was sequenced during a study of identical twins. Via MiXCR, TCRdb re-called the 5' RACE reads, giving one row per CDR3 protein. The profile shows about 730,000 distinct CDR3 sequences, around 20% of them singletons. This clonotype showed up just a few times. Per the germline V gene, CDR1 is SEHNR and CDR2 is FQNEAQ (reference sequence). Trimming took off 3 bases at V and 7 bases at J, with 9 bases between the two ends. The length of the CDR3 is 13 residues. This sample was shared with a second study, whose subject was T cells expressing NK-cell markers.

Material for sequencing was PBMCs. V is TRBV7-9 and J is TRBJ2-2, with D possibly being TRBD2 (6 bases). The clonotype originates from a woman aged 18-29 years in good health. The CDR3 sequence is CASSFISGGELFF. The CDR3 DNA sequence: TGTGCCAGCAGCTTCATTAGCGGCGGGGAGCTGTTTTTT.